Listed here are 16 T cell receptor beta chains from one sample, sequenced in a study of shared clonotypes between healthy human individuals. The repertoire was sequenced with immunoSEQ multiplex PCR; TCRdb's copy has only in-frame clones and lacks some. The sample carries about 610,000 clones, 96% recorded once. Terminally differentiated effector memory CD45RA+ cells were excluded from the naive CD8 cells, which were CD45RO-negative and positively selected for CCR7. Sequencing was performed on naive CD8+ T cells sorted from blood. Receptor source: a woman aged 30 to 39 in good health.

The chain is built from TRBV19 and TRBJ1-1; 7 bases line up with TRBD1. J gave up 2 bases and V 11 bases, and 8 bases lay outside the gene matches. Looked up from germline, CDR1 is LNHDA and CDR2 is SQIVND (reference sequence). The CDR3 loop spans 13 amino acids. The CDR3 sequence: CASQQGDNTEAFF. In DNA form, the CDR3 reads TGTGCCTCGCAGCAGGGGGATAACACTGAAGCTTTCTTT. Drawing the rest from reference TRBV19 and TRBJ1-1, the complete variable domain is DGGITQSPKYLFRKEGQNVTLSCEQNLNHDAMYWYRQDPGQGLRLIYYSQIVNDFQKGDIAEGYSVSREKKESFPLTVTSAQKNPTAFYLCASQQGDNTEAFFGQGTRLTVV.

This rearrangement joins TRBV6-6 to TRBJ2-5; a weak D match, TRBD2 (5 bases). This CDR3 spans 13 amino acids. Trimming shortened V by 5 bases and J by 2 bases, and 9 bases separated the two germline ends. CDR1 and CDR2 from the germline V gene are MNHNY and SVGAGI (reference sequence). CDR3 amino acids: CASSRSGQETQYF. The CDR3 DNA follows: TGTGCCAGCAGTCGGAGCGGTCAAGAGACCCAGTACTTC.

The chain is built from TRBV5-1 and TRBJ1-1, with D unresolved. With 0 bases removed from V and 0 bases from J, the gap between germline ends came to 9 bases. The CDR3 has 15 residues. Germline V gene data show CDR1 as SGHRS and CDR2 as YFSETQ. The CDR3 DNA follows: TGCGCCAGCAGCTTGGTTGATGGAATGAACACTGAAGCTTTCTTT. Translating it yields CASSLVDGMNTEAFF.

V is TRBV7-9 and J is TRBJ1-2; TRBD1 might be the D (5 bases). The ends were cut back, 7 bases at V and 7 bases at J, with 19 bases in the middle. This CDR3 has 14 residues. Germline V gives CDR1 SEHNR, CDR2 FQNEAQ (reference sequence). This chain's CDR3 is CASTHARVTGGYTF. In DNA form, the CDR3 reads TGTGCCAGCACCCACGCCAGGGTTACCGGTGGCTACACCTTC.

The rearrangement uses TRBV4-1 and TRBJ2-7; 10 bases align to TRBD2. Per germline, CDR1 MGHRA and CDR2 YSYEKL. This CDR3 is 15 amino acids long. J gave up 3 bases and V 6 bases, and 8 bases lay outside the gene matches. This CDR3 is CASRFTSGNIYEQYF. Here the CDR3 DNA reads TGCGCCAGCAGATTCACTAGCGGGAACATCTACGAGCAGTACTTC.

This chain joins TRBV19 and TRBJ2-2, with D tentatively TRBD1 (5 bases). CDR1 and CDR2 (germline): LNHDA, SQIVND (reference sequence). Trimming removed 5 bases at V and 0 bases at J, with 10 bases between. This CDR3 has 15 residues. CDR3 in amino acids: CASSWTQANTGELFF. In DNA, the CDR3 is TGTGCCAGTAGTTGGACACAAGCGAACACCGGGGAGCTGTTTTTT. Combining the CDR3 with reference TRBV19 and TRBJ2-2 gives the whole variable domain DGGITQSPKYLFRKEGQNVTLSCEQNLNHDAMYWYRQDPGQGLRLIYYSQIVNDFQKGDIAEGYSVSREKKESFPLTVTSAQKNPTAFYLCASSWTQANTGELFFGEGSRLTVL.

The chain links TRBV7-9 to TRBJ2-7; the D gene is possibly TRBD2 (6 bases). Per the germline V gene, CDR1 is SEHNR and CDR2 is FQNEAQ (reference sequence). V was cut by 2 bases and J by 3 bases, with 14 bases left in between. This CDR3 has 15 residues. DNA of the CDR3: TGTGCCAGCAGCTTATGGTCTAGCGACAACTACGAGCAGTACTTC. It yields the protein CASSLWSSDNYEQYF.

This sequence joins TRBV10-1 and TRBJ2-1; D is uncertain. V lost 3 bases and J lost 4, with 19 bases in between. Germline CDR1 and CDR2: WNHNN and SYGVQD (reference sequence). This CDR3 comprises 17 residues. The CDR3 DNA is TGCGCCAGCAGTGAAAACTCGGGCGGATCCTTTTACAATGAGCAGTTCTTC. It specifies CASSENSGGSFYNEQFF.

The rearrangement joins TRBV29-1 to TRBJ2-2; D gene uncertain. This CDR3 is 13 amino acids long. Germline CDR1 reads SQVTM; CDR2 reads ANQGSEA. V dropped 5 bases and J dropped 1 base, with 8 bases sitting between them. CDR3 in DNA: TGCAGCGTTCTTGACCAGAACACCGGGGAGCTGTTTTTT. Amino acid sequence: CSVLDQNTGELFF.

In DNA, the CDR3 is TGTGCCAGCAGCTTGTCCAGGTCCGGGGAGCTGTTTTTT. As protein: CASSLSRSGELFF. The V and J genes are TRBV5-5 and TRBJ2-2; no clear D gene. The germline gives CDR1 SGHKS, CDR2 YYEKEE (reference sequence). The length of the CDR3 is 13 residues. Trimming removed 1 base at V and 6 bases at J, with 7 bases between.

The chain links TRBV27 to TRBJ2-7, with no clear D. Between the trimmed V and J ends, which lost 7 bases and 2 bases, there was a span of 9 bases. This CDR3 region has 12 residues. Germline V lookup: CDR1 MNHEY, CDR2 SMNVEV (reference sequence). CDR3 nucleotide sequence: TGTGCCAGCAATTATGCGCCCTACGAGCAGTACTTC. Protein sequence: CASNYAPYEQYF.

This clone showed up just once. The chain is built from TRBV27 and TRBJ1-5; unclear D gene. The V and J ends lost 8 bases and 0 bases respectively, with 11 bases between them. Per the germline V gene, CDR1 is MNHEY and CDR2 is SMNVEV (reference sequence). The CDR3 extends over 14 amino acids. CDR3 nucleotide sequence: TGTGCCAGCGCACTGCGTTATAGCAATCAGCCCCAGCATTTT. Its translation is CASALRYSNQPQHF.

The gene calls are TRBV5-4 and TRBJ2-2; the D gene is possibly TRBD2 (5 bases). Trimming took 10 bases from V and 4 from J, leaving 14 bases between them. The CDR3 has 13 amino acids. Germline-derived CDR1 and CDR2 are SGHNT and YYREEE (reference sequence). The CDR3 DNA reads TGTGCCCCCGGGGTAGCCGGCACCGGGGAGCTGTTTTTT. The encoded protein is CAPGVAGTGELFF.

The CDR3: CASSLKHNEQFF. The CDR3 DNA reads TGCGCCAGCAGCTTGAAGCACAATGAGCAGTTCTTC. The chain couples TRBV5-1 to TRBJ2-1; D gene ambiguous. CDR3 size: 12 residues. V was clipped by 1 base and J by 5 bases, with 4 bases between them. CDR1 is SGHRS and CDR2 is YFSETQ in the germline V gene.

This clone was detected once. J is TRBJ1-5 and V is TRBV28; TRBD1 is a possible D gene (5 bases). Trimming removed 8 bases from V and 1 base from J, with 12 bases in between. The CDR3 runs to 14 residues. Germline V CDR1 and CDR2: MDHEN, SYDVKM. The CDR3 is CASLTEMSNQPQHF. The CDR3 nucleotides are TGTGCCAGCTTGACAGAGATGAGCAATCAGCCCCAGCATTTT.

Comments on this clone: The same CDR3 can be traced to other DNA sequences in this sample. The chain is built from TRBV13 and TRBJ2-7; TRBD2 matches at 8 bases. The germline V gene encodes CDR1 PRHDT and CDR2 FYEKMQ (reference sequence). Trimming took 3 bases from V and 4 from J; bases not matched to a gene: 2. This CDR3 has 13 amino acids. Here the CDR3 reads CASSFGTSYEQYF. In DNA, the CDR3 is TGTGCCAGCAGCTTCGGGACTAGTTACGAGCAGTACTTC.